The sequence of this TCR beta chain was determined in a study of cytomegalovirus exposure and HLA in healthy donors. Study results and caveats: The study designated roughly 160 TCR beta chains cytomegalovirus-associated. An analysis that came later showed most CMV-associated TCR beta chains appearing HLA-restricted. For most TCR beta V segments, an earlier analysis put the productive rate at about 87% or about 30% of the time.

Concerning this clone itself: Antigen: not known.

There are 18 residues in the CDR3. Germline loops: CDR1 SEHNR, CDR2 FQNEAQ (reference sequence). With 5 bases clipped from V and 4 bases from J, the junction kept 18 bases outside the gene matches. Amplification used 60 Vbeta primers and 13 Jbeta primers. The method was immunoSEQ multiplex PCR; TCRdb's version includes in-frame clones alone and lacks a portion of them. The table lists 90,000 to 100,000 clones, approximately 80% of them singletons. The material sequenced was PBMCs. The chain combines TRBV7-9 with TRBJ1-2; 8 bases are shared with TRBD1. This clonotype originated in a female donor in good health and CMV-seronegative. CDR3 sequence (DNA): TGTGCCAGCAGCGCTGAAAGGACAGGGTGGCCTGAAACCTATGGCTACACCTTC. It yields the protein CASSAERTGWPETYGYTF.